The T cell receptor beta chain described here comes from a study of T-cell memory formation after mild COVID-19. The study, taken as a whole, reports: Later expanders leaned toward CD4+, whereas clones contracting from day 15 to 85 were balanced CD4/CD8. The authors left the SARS-CoV-2 specificity of second-wave clones peaking on day 37 unconfirmed. Cross-reactive memory apparently joined, as some responding clones appeared in pre-infection memory. Most CD4+ clones that shrank were in CM and EM, while CD8+ ones turned up in EMRA.

This clonotype was counted a few times. Its antigen is not identified. TCRdb reprocessed the 5' RACE reads with MiXCR, giving one entry per CDR3 protein. The table has fewer than 350,000 distinct CDR3 sequences, over 15% seen once. This CDR3 region has 12 residues. From germline, CDR1 is SEHNR and CDR2 FQNEAQ (reference sequence). Trimming removed 8 bases at V and 7 bases at J, with 14 bases between. Sequencing input: PBMCs or a T cell subset sorted from them (not recorded which). The V gene is TRBV7-9, the J gene TRBJ2-5; D is unresolved. This TCR was sampled from a young man who had mild COVID-19 (a few samples of this study predate the infection). Cell type and time point are not known. The CDR3 coding sequence is TGTGCCAGCGGGTCGCTTGATGGGACCCAGTACTTC. This translates into CASGSLDGTQYF.